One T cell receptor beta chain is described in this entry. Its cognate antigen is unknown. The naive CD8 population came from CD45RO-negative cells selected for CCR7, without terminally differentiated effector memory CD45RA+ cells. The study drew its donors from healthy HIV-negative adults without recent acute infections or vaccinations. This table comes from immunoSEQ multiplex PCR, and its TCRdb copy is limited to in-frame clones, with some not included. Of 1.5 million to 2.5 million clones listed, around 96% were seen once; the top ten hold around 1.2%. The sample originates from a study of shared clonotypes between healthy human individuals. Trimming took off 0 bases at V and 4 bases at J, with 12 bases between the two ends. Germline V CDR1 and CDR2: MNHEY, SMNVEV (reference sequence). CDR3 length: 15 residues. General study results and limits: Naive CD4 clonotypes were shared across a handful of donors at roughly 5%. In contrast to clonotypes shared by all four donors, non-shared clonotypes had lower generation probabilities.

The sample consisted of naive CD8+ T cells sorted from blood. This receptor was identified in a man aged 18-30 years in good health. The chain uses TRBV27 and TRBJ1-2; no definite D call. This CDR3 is CASSLSEGWTYGYTF. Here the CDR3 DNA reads TGTGCCAGCAGTTTATCGGAGGGTTGGACCTATGGCTACACCTTC.